This entry lists 28 T cell receptor beta chains sequenced from one sample in a study of CD8 T cells in ankylosing spondylitis. MiXCR, run by TCRdb on the 5' RACE reads, gives a single entry per CDR3 protein. Here the sample spans some 140,000 distinct CDR3 sequences, 7% to 9% being singletons. The sequenced sample consisted of synovial fluid, either unsorted or a sorted T cell fraction (not recorded which). These receptors were obtained from a male donor with ankylosing spondylitis.

This clonotype was recorded many times. The chain links TRBV18 to TRBJ2-3; 8 bases map to TRBD1. CDR3 size: 13 residues. Germline V gives CDR1 KGHSH, CDR2 LQKENI. Trimming at V came to 6 bases and at J to 4 bases, leaving 3 bases not matched to a gene. CDR3: CASSGTGPDTQYF. CDR3 DNA: TGTGCCAGCTCGGGGACAGGTCCAGATACGCAGTATTTT.

This clonotype was picked up many times. The chain has TRBV7-9 and TRBJ1-2; the D is unclear. Germline lookup yields CDR1 SEHNR and CDR2 FQNEAQ (reference sequence). V was shortened by 1 base and J by 0 bases, with 12 bases between the two germline ends. The CDR3 is 16 residues long. This CDR3 reads CASSLGSTRANYGYTF. CDR3 nucleotide sequence: TGTGCCAGCAGCTTAGGTTCGACGAGAGCTAACTATGGCTACACCTTC.

This clonotype was picked up many times. This chain uses TRBV5-6 with TRBJ1-6; no definite D call. CDR1 and CDR2 from the germline V gene are SGHDT and YYEEEE. The CDR3 is made up of 14 amino acids. V dropped 0 bases and J dropped 10 bases, with 11 bases sitting between them. Written as DNA, the CDR3 is TGTGCCAGCAGCTTGGGGTCAATGGTGTCACCCCTCCACTTT. Residues: CASSLGSMVSPLHF.

The rearrangement joins TRBV18 to TRBJ2-6; no clear D. Germline lookup yields CDR1 KGHSH and CDR2 LQKENI. V dropped 6 bases and J dropped 0 bases, with 9 bases sitting between them. CDR3 length: 15 residues. The CDR3 bases are TGTGCCAGCTCTGCTTCTCCCTCTGGGGCCAACGTCCTGACTTTC. Translating gives CASSASPSGANVLTF.

This clonotype was seen many times. J is TRBJ2-7 and V is TRBV10-1; 7 nucleotides match TRBD1. V lost 3 bases and J lost 2; bases outside the gene matches: 4. The CDR3 totals 14 residues. Germline CDR1 WNHNN, CDR2 SYGVQD (reference sequence). The chain's CDR3 is CASSEGGLPYEQYF. The DNA for the CDR3 is TGCGCCAGCAGTGAAGGGGGCTTACCCTACGAGCAGTACTTC.

This clonotype was recorded at least ten times. J is TRBJ1-2 and V is TRBV6-1; the match to TRBD1 covers 9 bases. Germline lookup yields CDR1 MNHNS and CDR2 SASEGT. The V gene end was trimmed by 5 bases and the J gene end by 6 bases; junction bases not matched to a gene: 7. CDR3 length: 14 amino acids. The CDR3: CASSRQGDSDGYTF. CDR3 in DNA: TGTGCCAGCAGTAGACAGGGGGACTCGGATGGCTACACCTTC.

This clonotype qualifies as medium-sized. The CDR3 DNA is TGTGCCAGCAGCCGCACCGGGCCCAAGAGTGGCTACACCTTC. Translation: CASSRTGPKSGYTF. The genes are TRBV12-3 or TRBV12-4 and TRBJ1-2; the D is unclear. V was shortened by 6 bases and J by 7 bases, with 18 bases between the two germline ends. This CDR3 has 14 residues.

This clonotype has at least ten counts. The J gene is TRBJ2-1, the V gene TRBV5-8; 7 nucleotides align to TRBD2. This CDR3 region has 15 residues. V was clipped by 4 bases and J by 5 bases; unmatched bases: 9. Germline CDR1 is SGHTS and CDR2 is YDEGEE. The CDR3 protein is CASSPRGSLNNEQFF. DNA for the CDR3: TGTGCCAGCAGCCCGCGCGGGAGCCTTAACAATGAGCAGTTCTTC.

The J gene is TRBJ2-7, the V gene TRBV20-1; 7 bases are shared with TRBD2. CDR1 is DFQATT and CDR2 is SNEGSKA in the germline V gene (reference sequence). The V segment lost 0 bases and the J segment 6 bases; nucleotides outside the gene matches: 8. The CDR3 sequence is 14 residues long. CDR3 DNA: TGCAGTGCTAGAGATCGTTATGGGGGGGGCGAGCAGTACTTC. The encoded protein is CSARDRYGGGEQYF.

This clonotype occurred many times. The V call is TRBV7-9, the J call TRBJ2-7; 9 bases match TRBD2. V trimming: 2 bases; J trimming: 5 bases; junction bases outside the gene matches: 10. The CDR3 has 16 amino acids. Germline loops: CDR1 SEHNR, CDR2 FQNEAQ (reference sequence). CDR3 sequence (DNA): TGTGCCAGCAGCTTAACCGCGGCTAGCGGGATCAACGAGCAGTACTTC. It translates to CASSLTAASGINEQYF.

This clonotype was recorded at least ten times. This chain connects TRBV7-2 to TRBJ2-3; TRBD2 matches 10 bases. The germline V gene has CDR1 SGHTA and CDR2 FQGNSA. The CDR3 sequence is 16 residues long. Trimming removed 3 bases from V and 2 bases from J; junction bases left unmatched: 5. The CDR3 DNA is TGTGCCAGCAGCTTCACTAGCGGGGCTTTCACAGATACGCAGTATTTT. It encodes CASSFTSGAFTDTQYF.

The chain recombines TRBV20-1 with TRBJ1-1, with TRBD1 identical over 7 bases. Germline V gene data show CDR1 as DFQATT and CDR2 as SNEGSKA (reference sequence). V lost 2 bases to trimming and J lost 3 bases; unmatched junction nucleotides: 9. The CDR3 runs to 15 residues. CDR3: CSARWSTGSDTEAFF. The CDR3 DNA is TGCAGTGCTAGATGGTCGACAGGGTCGGACACTGAAGCTTTCTTT.

This rearrangement joins TRBV5-4 to TRBJ1-2, with 9 bases that match TRBD1. With V trimmed by 0 bases and J by 1 base, 7 bases remained unmatched. Germline loops: CDR1 SGHNT, CDR2 YYREEE (reference sequence). This CDR3 region has 17 residues. CDR3 sequence reads: CASSLAGQGYFNYGYTF. CDR3 DNA sequence: TGTGCCAGCAGCTTGGCTGGACAGGGGTATTTTAACTATGGCTACACCTTC. Looking up the rest from reference TRBV5-4 and TRBJ1-2 gives the full variable domain: ETGVTQSPTHLIKTRGQQVTLRCSSQSGHNTVSWYQQALGQGPQFIFQYYREEENGRGNFPPRFSGLQFPNYSSELNVNALELDDSALYLCASSLAGQGYFNYGYTFGSGTRLTVV.

J is TRBJ1-4 and V is TRBV2; 9 bases align to TRBD1. The CDR3 covers 15 residues. CDR1 and CDR2 (germline): SNHLY, FYNNEI. With 6 bases clipped from V and 4 bases from J, the junction kept 6 bases outside the gene matches. The CDR3 protein is CASSPGTGINEKLFF. For the CDR3, the DNA is TGTGCCAGCAGCCCTGGGACAGGGATTAATGAAAAACTGTTTTTT. The full variable domain, with the rest looked up from reference TRBV2 and TRBJ1-4, is EPEVTQTPSHQVTQMGQEVILRCVPISNHLYFYWYRQILGQKVEFLVSFYNNEISEKSEIFDDQFSVERPDGSNFTLKIRSTKLEDSAMYFCASSPGTGINEKLFFGSGTQLSVL.

V is TRBV2 and J is TRBJ2-7; 9 positions agree with TRBD1. CDR1 is SNHLY and CDR2 is FYNNEI in the germline V gene. J gave up 7 bases and V 8 bases, and 12 bases lay outside the gene matches. This CDR3 has 14 residues. The CDR3 loop reads CASGRDRVADEQYF. DNA of the CDR3: TGTGCCAGCGGCCGGGACAGGGTAGCCGATGAGCAGTACTTC.

Many counts were recorded for this clonotype. The chain joins TRBV7-2 to TRBJ1-4; D ambiguous. Germline V CDR1 and CDR2: SGHTA, FQGNSA. Trimming shortened V by 4 bases and J by 8 bases, and 14 bases separated the two germline ends. This CDR3 is built from 14 residues. CDR3 amino acids: CASSSYTSGEKLFF. The DNA for the CDR3 is TGTGCCAGCAGCTCTTATACGTCGGGGGAAAAACTGTTTTTT.

This clonotype was counted ten times or more. The chain joins TRBV20-1 to TRBJ2-5, with D tentatively TRBD2 (5 bases). V dropped 0 bases and J dropped 1 base, with 12 bases sitting between them. In germline, CDR1 is DFQATT, CDR2 SNEGSKA (reference sequence). This CDR3 spans 15 amino acids. The CDR3 spells CSARDWRVLQETQYF. The CDR3 bases are TGCAGTGCTAGAGATTGGCGGGTTCTCCAAGAGACCCAGTACTTC.

The gene calls are TRBV29-1 and TRBJ2-7; D gene ambiguous. With 4 bases removed from V and 6 bases from J, the gap between germline ends came to 22 bases. The germline gives CDR1 SQVTM, CDR2 ANQGSEA. This CDR3 comprises 15 residues. This CDR3 reads CSVGHPGPIETEQYF. In DNA form, the CDR3 reads TGCAGCGTTGGGCACCCCGGCCCTATAGAGACCGAGCAGTACTTC.

This clonotype was counted ten times or more. The rearrangement links TRBV28 to TRBJ2-3; possible D gene TRBD2, 6 bases. V dropped 1 base and J dropped 8 bases, with 13 bases sitting between them. The CDR3 has 14 amino acids. Germline V gives CDR1 MDHEN, CDR2 SYDVKM. The CDR3 here is CASSLSPGLGTQYF. The CDR3 DNA reads TGTGCCAGCAGTTTATCCCCGGGACTGGGTACGCAGTATTTT.

On this clonotype itself: A much larger clone sits a single nucleotide away, making a read error possible. The genes are TRBV20-1 and TRBJ2-1, with no clear D. CDR1 is DFQATT and CDR2 is SNEGSKA in the germline V gene (reference sequence). The V and J ends lost 5 bases and 0 bases respectively, with 11 bases between them. There are 14 residues in the CDR3. The CDR3 protein is CSAGFPSSYNEQFF. Here the CDR3 DNA reads TGCAGTGCTGGCTTCCCGAGCTCCTACAATGAGCAGTTCTTC.

A few counts support this clonotype. The rearrangement links TRBV19 to TRBJ2-3; 7 bases are shared with TRBD2. The CDR3 runs 14 residues. The germline gives CDR1 LNHDA, CDR2 SQIVND (reference sequence). Trimming removed 3 bases from V and 7 bases from J; junction bases left unmatched: 7. As DNA, the CDR3 is TGTGCCAGTAGTATTGGGACTACCCGACATACGCAGTATTTT. It encodes CASSIGTTRHTQYF.

This clonotype showed up just a few times. V and J are TRBV7-3 and TRBJ2-1; TRBD1 or TRBD2 may be the D gene (6 bases each). Germline assignment: CDR1 SGHTA and CDR2 FQGTGA. The CDR3 spans 16 residues. The V gene lost 5 bases and the J gene lost 0 bases, with 14 bases spanning the gap. The CDR3, as DNA: TGTGCCAGCAGCCTCGAGGGGGGTAACTCCTACAATGAGCAGTTCTTC. Amino acids: CASSLEGGNSYNEQFF.

This clonotype showed up just a few times. V and J are TRBV2 and TRBJ2-7, with 9 bases aligning to TRBD2. This CDR3 has 14 amino acids. Germline values: CDR1 SNHLY, CDR2 FYNNEI. V gave up 4 bases and J gave up 7 bases; unmatched junction bases: 8. CDR3: CASSGSGRSSEQYF. The CDR3 DNA follows: TGTGCCAGCAGTGGGAGCGGGAGGAGCTCAGAGCAGTACTTC. The variable domain in full, completed from reference TRBV2 and TRBJ2-7, reads EPEVTQTPSHQVTQMGQEVILRCVPISNHLYFYWYRQILGQKVEFLVSFYNNEISEKSEIFDDQFSVERPDGSNFTLKIRSTKLEDSAMYFCASSGSGRSSEQYFGPGTRLTVT.

There are many counts of this clonotype. The J gene is TRBJ1-6, the V gene TRBV20-1, with TRBD1 matching over 7 bases. In germline, CDR1 is DFQATT, CDR2 SNEGSKA (reference sequence). The length of the CDR3 is 16 residues. V shed 0 bases, J shed 7 bases, and the junction held 9 bases outside the gene matches. The CDR3 spells CSARDDRAGGNSPLHF. CDR3 nucleotide sequence: TGCAGTGCTAGAGACGACAGGGCGGGAGGCAATTCACCCCTCCACTTT.

This clonotype appeared a few times. V is TRBV7-2 and J is TRBJ2-5, with 9 nucleotides matching TRBD2. Germline values: CDR1 SGHTA, CDR2 FQGNSA. Unmatched junction bases numbered 6, after V lost 3 bases and J lost 4 bases. The CDR3 runs 15 residues. CDR3 amino acids: CASSFNSGSGETQYF. The DNA for the CDR3 is TGTGCCAGCAGCTTTAATAGCGGGAGCGGAGAGACCCAGTACTTC.

DNA for the CDR3: TGTGCCTGGAGTGGGGGCCAGAACACTGAAGCTTTCTTT. The encoded protein is CAWSGGQNTEAFF. V gene TRBV30 combines with J gene TRBJ1-1; D perhaps matches TRBD1 (5 bases). CDR1 and CDR2 (germline): GTSNPN, SVGIG (reference sequence). Trimming removed 1 base from V and 1 base from J, with 7 bases in between. The CDR3 extends over 13 amino acids.

This clonotype was seen a handful of times. The chain combines TRBV28 with TRBJ1-1, with TRBD1 matching 7 bases. This CDR3 region has 16 residues. V was pared by 6 bases and J by 0 bases, with 10 bases of the junction left unmatched. CDR1 and CDR2 from the germline V gene are MDHEN and SYDVKM. The CDR3 loop reads CASRTLPGQMNTEAFF. CDR3 coding DNA: TGTGCCAGCAGAACACTTCCGGGACAGATGAACACTGAAGCTTTCTTT. Together with reference TRBV28 and TRBJ1-1, the CDR3 gives the full variable domain: DVKVTQSSRYLVKRTGEKVFLECVQDMDHENMFWYRQDPGLGLRLIYFSYDVKMKEKGDIPEGYSVSREKKERFSLILESASTNQTSMYLCASRTLPGQMNTEAFFGQGTRLTVV.

This clonotype was detected a few times. V gene TRBV12-3 or TRBV12-4 combines with J gene TRBJ1-6; D gene uncertain. There are 15 residues in the CDR3. V gave up 2 bases and J gave up 9 bases, with 14 bases separating them. The CDR3 nucleotides are TGTGCCAGCAGTTTAAGACACCGGTTAGGTTCACCCCTCCACTTT. The encoded protein is CASSLRHRLGSPLHF.